Reported below is one T cell receptor beta chain. Primed by a sample-barcoded 5' primer and a J-beta primer mix, a second PCR proceeded for about 6 to 12 cycles. Each CDR3 protein is one row after TCRdb ran MiXCR on the 5' RACE reads. The sample lists fewer than 750,000 distinct CDR3 sequences; around half were seen once. The germline CDR1 and CDR2 sequences are DFQATT and SNEGSKA (reference sequence). This CDR3 contains 17 residues. V shed 1 base, J shed 0 bases, and the junction held 6 bases outside the gene matches. This entry is derived from a study of blood T cells in healthy people across ages. This clonotype was sampled from a man at least 80 years old in good health. The source material was blood. The chain recombines TRBV20-1 with TRBJ2-2; 9 bases are shared with TRBD1. Written as DNA, the CDR3 is TGCAGTGCTAGAGGGAGGACAGGGGCTTCGAACACCGGGGAGCTGTTTTTT. It codes for CSARGRTGASNTGELFF.